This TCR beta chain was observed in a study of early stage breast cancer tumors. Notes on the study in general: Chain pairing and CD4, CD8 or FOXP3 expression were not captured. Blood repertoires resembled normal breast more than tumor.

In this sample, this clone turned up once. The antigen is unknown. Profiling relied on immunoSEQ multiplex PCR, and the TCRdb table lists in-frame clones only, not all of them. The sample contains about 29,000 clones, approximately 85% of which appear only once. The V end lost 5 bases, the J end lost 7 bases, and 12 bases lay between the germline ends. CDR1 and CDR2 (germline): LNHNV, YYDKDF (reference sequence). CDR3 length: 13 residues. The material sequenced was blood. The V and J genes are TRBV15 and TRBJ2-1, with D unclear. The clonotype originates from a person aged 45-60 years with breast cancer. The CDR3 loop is CATSFNSFNEQFF. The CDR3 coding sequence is TGTGCCACCAGCTTCAACTCCTTTAATGAGCAGTTCTTC. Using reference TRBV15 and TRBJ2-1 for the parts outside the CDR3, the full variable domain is DAMVIQNPRYQVTQFGKPVTLSCSQTLNHNVMYWYQQKSSQAPKLLFHYYDKDFNNEADTPDNFQSRRPNTSFCFLDIRSPGLGDTAMYLCATSFNSFNEQFFGPGTRLTVL.